The clone carrying this T cell receptor beta chain has just one count. The data stem from a study of OX40 agonist ivuxolimab in advanced cancers. This CDR3 has 11 amino acids. In germline, CDR1 is SNHLY, CDR2 FYNNEI. V was shortened by 7 bases and J by 4 bases, with 8 bases between the two germline ends. Sequencing used immunoSEQ multiplex PCR; TCRdb keeps in-frame clones, though not all of them. This sample has about 56,000 clones, with under 85% found just once. The receptor was derived from an adult with an advanced solid tumor such as melanoma, head and neck, liver or kidney cancer. The chain uses TRBV2 and TRBJ2-7, with D maybe TRBD2 (6 bases). The sample in question was CD4+ or CD8+ T cells sorted from blood, obtained in a trial of the OX40 agonist ivuxolimab. CDR3 residues: CASTGSYEQYF. CDR3 in DNA: TGTGCCAGCACCGGGAGTTACGAGCAGTACTTC. The entire variable domain, with the rest obtained from reference TRBV2 and TRBJ2-7, is as follows: EPEVTQTPSHQVTQMGQEVILRCVPISNHLYFYWYRQILGQKVEFLVSFYNNEISEKSEIFDDQFSVERPDGSNFTLKIRSTKLEDSAMYFCASTGSYEQYFGPGTRLTVT.